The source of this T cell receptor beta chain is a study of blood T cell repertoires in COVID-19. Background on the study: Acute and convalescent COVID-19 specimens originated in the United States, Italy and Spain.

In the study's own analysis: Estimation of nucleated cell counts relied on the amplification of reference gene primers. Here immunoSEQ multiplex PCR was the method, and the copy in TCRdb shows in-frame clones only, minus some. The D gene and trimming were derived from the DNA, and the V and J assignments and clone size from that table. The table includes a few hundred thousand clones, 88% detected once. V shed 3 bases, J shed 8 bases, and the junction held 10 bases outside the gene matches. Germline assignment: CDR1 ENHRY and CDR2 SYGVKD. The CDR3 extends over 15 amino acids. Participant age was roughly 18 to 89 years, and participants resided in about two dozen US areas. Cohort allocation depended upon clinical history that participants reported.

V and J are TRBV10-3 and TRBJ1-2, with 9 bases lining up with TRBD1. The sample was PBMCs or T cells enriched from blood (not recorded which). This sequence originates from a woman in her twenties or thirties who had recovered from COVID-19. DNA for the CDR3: TGTGCCATCAGTGACACGGGACAGGGATACGGCGGCTACACCTTC. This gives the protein CAISDTGQGYGGYTF.